These T cell receptor beta chains were read from a single sample in a study of cytomegalovirus exposure and HLA in healthy donors. Generated by immunoSEQ multiplex PCR, the TCRdb table keeps only in-frame clones and is missing some. The sample lists about 130,000 clones; around 83% were seen once. The sample taken for sequencing was PBMCs. The receptors come from a woman aged 45-65 years in good health and CMV-seropositive. CDR3s include the opening cysteine and the closing phenylalanine or tryptophan. The D gene is left open where the match is weak. Clone size is not always given. Where it is, it says once, few, many or a class for expanded clones.

TRBD1	TRBV30	few	TRBJ1-5	CAWRGQGSQPQHF	TGTGCCTGGAGGGGACAGGGAAGTCAGCCCCAGCATTTT
-	TRBV6-1	-	TRBJ1-2	CASSSPGVLFYGYTF	TGTGCCAGCAGTTCGCCGGGGGTCCTATTCTATGGCTACACCTTC
-	TRBV11-2	-	TRBJ1-1	CASSRTLRGGIEAFF	TGTGCCAGCAGCCGAACCCTCAGGGGAGGGATTGAAGCTTTCTTT
-	TRBV7-2	-	TRBJ2-5	CASSLLLDMGETQYF	TGTGCCAGCAGCTTGCTACTTGACATGGGAGAGACCCAGTACTTC
TRBD2	TRBV4-3	few	TRBJ2-7	CASSGHSGGPRYEQYF	TGCGCCAGCAGCGGACATAGCGGGGGGCCCAGGTACGAGCAGTACTTC
TRBD1	TRBV5-1	few	TRBJ2-1	CASSPGTASSYNEQFF	TGCGCCAGCAGCCCGGGGACAGCTAGCTCCTACAATGAGCAGTTCTTC
-	TRBV5-1	-	TRBJ2-3	CASSFLRGKDTQYF	TGCGCCAGCAGCTTCCTCCGCGGAAAAGATACGCAGTATTTT
-	TRBV5-4	-	TRBJ1-2	CATQGAGVYGYTF	TGTGCCACCCAAGGAGCAGGGGTCTATGGCTACACCTTC
TRBD2	TRBV16	-	TRBJ2-7	CASSPLLAGSFRDEQYF	TGTGCCAGCAGCCCATTACTAGCGGGGAGTTTTAGGGACGAGCAGTACTTC
TRBD1	TRBV5-1	-	TRBJ2-5	CASSHGQGQGETQYF	TGCGCCAGCAGCCATGGACAGGGACAGGGGGAGACCCAGTACTTC
-	TRBV7-9	-	TRBJ1-2	CASSARGGLEYGYTF	TGTGCCAGCAGCGCGCGGGGGGGCCTTGAATATGGCTACACCTTC
TRBD2	TRBV11-3	few	TRBJ2-1	CASSPSGWDNEQFF	TGTGCCAGCAGCCCTAGCGGGTGGGACAATGAGCAGTTCTTC
TRBD1	TRBV9	-	TRBJ2-1	CASSVGTGTFNEQFF	TGTGCCAGCAGCGTGGGGACAGGGACTTTCAATGAGCAGTTCTTC
-	TRBV18	-	TRBJ1-5	CASSRFRDSNQPQHF	TGTGCCAGCTCCCGGTTCCGGGATAGCAATCAGCCCCAGCATTTT
-	TRBV27	-	TRBJ1-2	CASRSTGYIAGGYTF	TGTGCCAGCAGATCCACAGGTTATATTGCCGGAGGCTACACCTTC
TRBD1	TRBV7-3	-	TRBJ2-1	CASSLTTGGWSYNEQFF	TGTGCCAGCAGCTTAACAACAGGGGGGTGGTCCTACAATGAGCAGTTCTTC
TRBD1	TRBV7-6	-	TRBJ2-7	CASSLGTGQEQYF	TGTGCCAGCAGCTTAGGGACAGGGCAAGAGCAGTACTTC
TRBD2	TRBV5-1	once	TRBJ2-3	CASSPLWTRSADTQYF	TGCGCCAGCAGCCCCCTTTGGACTAGATCGGCAGATACGCAGTATTTT
-	TRBV18	-	TRBJ2-5	CASSPIQGQETQYF	TGTGCCAGCTCACCTATTCAGGGCCAAGAGACCCAGTACTTC
-	TRBV7-3	-	TRBJ2-3	CASSLEGLDTQYF	TGTGCCAGCAGCTTGGAGGGATTGGATACGCAGTATTTT
TRBD2	TRBV7-9	-	TRBJ2-1	CASSRYSGNNYNEQFF	TGTGCCAGCAGCCGTTATAGCGGGAACAACTACAATGAGCAGTTCTTC
TRBD1	TRBV7-6	-	TRBJ1-2	CASSLTRGLGYGYTF	TGTGCCAGCAGCCTAACCAGGGGGTTAGGCTATGGCTACACCTTC
TRBD1	TRBV10-3	-	TRBJ2-2	CASGTGGFGGELFF	TGTGCCAGCGGGACAGGGGGTTTCGGCGGGGAGCTGTTTTTT
TRBD1	TRBV19	-	TRBJ1-2	CASSDPGQAHYGYTF	TGTGCCAGTAGTGATCCAGGACAGGCGCACTATGGCTACACCTTC
-	TRBV5-1	-	TRBJ2-5	CASSLPSQETQYF	TGCGCCAGCAGCTTGCCCTCTCAAGAGACCCAGTACTTC
TRBD1	TRBV7-3	-	TRBJ2-2	CASSIDRVAGELFF	TGTGCCAGCAGCATCGACAGGGTGGCCGGGGAGCTGTTTTTT
-	TRBV6-5	once	TRBJ1-1	CASRMVGAEAFF	TGTGCCAGCAGAATGGTGGGAGCTGAAGCTTTCTTT
-	TRBV15	few	TRBJ2-7	CATSRGVTYEQYF	TGTGCCACCAGCAGAGGCGTCACCTACGAGCAGTACTTC
TRBD2	TRBV30	-	TRBJ2-7	CAPIDRPGLDYEQYF	TGTGCCCCCATTGATAGACCGGGACTAGACTACGAGCAGTACTTC
TRBD1	TRBV7-8	-	TRBJ2-5	CASSQGQGAREQYF	TGTGCCAGCAGCCAGGGACAGGGGGCGAGGGAGCAGTACTTC
-	TRBV7-2	-	TRBJ2-1	CASSPTGPLSYNEQFF	TGTGCCAGCAGCCCGACAGGCCCCCTCTCCTACAATGAGCAGTTCTTC
-	TRBV7-2	few	TRBJ1-5	CASSPPFSIRGQPQHF	TGTGCCAGCAGCCCACCCTTTTCGATTCGAGGTCAGCCCCAGCATTTT
TRBD2	TRBV7-9	-	TRBJ2-1	CASSPRAGPYNEQFF	TGTGCCAGCAGCCCTCGAGCGGGGCCCTACAATGAGCAGTTCTTC
TRBD2	TRBV10-3	once	TRBJ2-7	CAIRSTSGGPGEQYF	TGTGCCATCAGGTCGACTAGCGGGGGACCGGGGGAGCAGTACTTC
-	TRBV15	-	TRBJ2-4	CATSSRGNLIAKNIQYF	TGTGCCACCAGCAGCAGGGGCAACCTTATAGCCAAAAACATTCAGTACTTC
TRBD2	TRBV2	-	TRBJ2-5	CASSGPASGRAWEETQYF	TGTGCCAGCAGCGGCCCTGCTAGCGGGAGGGCCTGGGAAGAGACCCAGTACTTC
-	TRBV12-2	few	TRBJ2-7	CASRSARDRRYEQYF	TGTGCAAGTCGCTCCGCCCGGGACAGACGCTACGAGCAGTACTTC
-	TRBV15	-	TRBJ2-4	CATSTFELNLAKNIQYF	TGTGCCACCAGCACATTTGAGCTGAACCTAGCCAAAAACATTCAGTACTTC